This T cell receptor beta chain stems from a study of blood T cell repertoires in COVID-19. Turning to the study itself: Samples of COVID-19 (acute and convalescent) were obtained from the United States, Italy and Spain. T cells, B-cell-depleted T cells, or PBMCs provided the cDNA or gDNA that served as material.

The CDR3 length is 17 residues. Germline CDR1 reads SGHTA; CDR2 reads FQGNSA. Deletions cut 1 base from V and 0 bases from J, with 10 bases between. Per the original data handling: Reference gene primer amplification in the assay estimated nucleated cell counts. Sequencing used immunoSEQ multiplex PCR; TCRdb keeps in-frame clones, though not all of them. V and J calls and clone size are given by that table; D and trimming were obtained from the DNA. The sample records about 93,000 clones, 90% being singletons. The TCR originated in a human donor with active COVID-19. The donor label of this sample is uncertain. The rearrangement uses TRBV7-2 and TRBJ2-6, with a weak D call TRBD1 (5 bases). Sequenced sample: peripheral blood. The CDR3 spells CASSLGRETSGANVLTF. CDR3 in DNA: TGTGCCAGCAGCTTAGGCAGGGAAACCTCTGGGGCCAACGTCCTGACTTTC.